This note documents a single T cell receptor (beta chain) sequence. The method was immunoSEQ multiplex PCR; TCRdb's version includes in-frame clones alone and lacks a portion of them. Among 95,000 to 150,000 clones, just over 70% were seen once, and the ten largest hold more than 0.8%. The data are from a study of blood T cell repertoires in COVID-19. The material sequenced was peripheral blood. The TCR sequence derives from a human donor with acute or convalescent COVID-19. The donor label of this sample is uncertain.

For the CDR3, the DNA is TGTGCCAGCAGCTTGGAGTACAACAGTGGCTACACCTTC. Translating gives CASSLEYNSGYTF. V and J are TRBV5-8 and TRBJ1-2; D unclear. The CDR3 sequence is 13 residues long. The germline V gene encodes CDR1 SGHTS and CDR2 YDEGEE. Trimming shortened V by 0 bases and J by 7 bases, and 10 bases separated the two germline ends.